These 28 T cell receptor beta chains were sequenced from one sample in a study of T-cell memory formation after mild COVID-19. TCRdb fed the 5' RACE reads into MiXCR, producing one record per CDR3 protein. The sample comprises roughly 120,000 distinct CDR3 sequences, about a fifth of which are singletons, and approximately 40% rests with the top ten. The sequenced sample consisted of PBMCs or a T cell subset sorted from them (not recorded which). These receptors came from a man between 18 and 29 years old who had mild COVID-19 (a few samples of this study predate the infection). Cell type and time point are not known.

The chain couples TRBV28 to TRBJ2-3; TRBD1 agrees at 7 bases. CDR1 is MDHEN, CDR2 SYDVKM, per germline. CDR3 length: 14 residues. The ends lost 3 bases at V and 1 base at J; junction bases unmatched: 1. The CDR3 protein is CASSLTGRTDTQYF. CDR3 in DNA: TGTGCCAGCAGTTTGACAGGGCGCACAGATACGCAGTATTTT.

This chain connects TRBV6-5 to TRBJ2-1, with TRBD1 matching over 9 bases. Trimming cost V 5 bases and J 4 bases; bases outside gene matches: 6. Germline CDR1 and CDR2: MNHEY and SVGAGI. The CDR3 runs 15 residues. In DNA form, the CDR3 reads TGTGCCAGCAGTCACCGGGACAGGGATTACAATGAGCAGTTCTTC. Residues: CASSHRDRDYNEQFF.

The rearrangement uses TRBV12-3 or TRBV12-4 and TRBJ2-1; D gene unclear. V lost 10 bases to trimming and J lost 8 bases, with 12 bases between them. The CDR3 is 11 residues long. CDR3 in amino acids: CATSRIYEQFF. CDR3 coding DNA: TGTGCCACCTCGCGGATTTATGAGCAGTTCTTC.

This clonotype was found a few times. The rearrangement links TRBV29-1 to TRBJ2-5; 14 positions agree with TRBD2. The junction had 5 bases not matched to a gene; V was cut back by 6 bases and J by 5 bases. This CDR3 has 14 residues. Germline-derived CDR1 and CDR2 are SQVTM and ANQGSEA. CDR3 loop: CSVGLAGGGETQYF. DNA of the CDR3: TGCAGCGTAGGACTAGCGGGGGGAGGCGAGACCCAGTACTTC.

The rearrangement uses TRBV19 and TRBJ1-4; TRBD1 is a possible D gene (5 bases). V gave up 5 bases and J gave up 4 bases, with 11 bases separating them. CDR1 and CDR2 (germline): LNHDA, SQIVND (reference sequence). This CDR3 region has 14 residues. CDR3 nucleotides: TGTGCCAGTAGTCGCCTTGGGGGTAATGAAAAACTGTTTTTT. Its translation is CASSRLGGNEKLFF.

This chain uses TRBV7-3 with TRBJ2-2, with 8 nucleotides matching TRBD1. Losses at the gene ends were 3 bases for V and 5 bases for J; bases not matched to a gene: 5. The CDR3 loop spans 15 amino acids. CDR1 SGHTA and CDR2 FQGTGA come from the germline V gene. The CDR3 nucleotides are TGTGCCAGCAGCTTCGGGACAGGTGGTACCGGGGAGCTGTTTTTT. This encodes CASSFGTGGTGELFF.

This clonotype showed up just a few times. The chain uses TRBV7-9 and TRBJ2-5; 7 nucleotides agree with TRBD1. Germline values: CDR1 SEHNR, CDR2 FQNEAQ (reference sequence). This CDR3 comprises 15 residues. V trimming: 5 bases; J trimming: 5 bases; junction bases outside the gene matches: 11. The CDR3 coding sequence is TGTGCCAGCAGCACCATGACAGGGCTGGTGGAGACCCAGTACTTC. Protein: CASSTMTGLVETQYF.

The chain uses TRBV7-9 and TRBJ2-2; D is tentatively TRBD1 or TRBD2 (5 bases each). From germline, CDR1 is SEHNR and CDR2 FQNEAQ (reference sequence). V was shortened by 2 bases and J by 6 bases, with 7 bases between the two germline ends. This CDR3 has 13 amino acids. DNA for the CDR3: TGTGCCAGCAGCTTATCGGGGCCCGGGGAGCTGTTTTTT. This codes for CASSLSGPGELFF. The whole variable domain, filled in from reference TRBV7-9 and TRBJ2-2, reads DTGVSQNPRHKITKRGQNVTFRCDPISEHNRLYWYRQTLGQGPEFLTYFQNEAQLEKSRLLSDRFSAERPKGSFSTLEIQRTEQGDSAMYLCASSLSGPGELFFGEGSRLTVL.

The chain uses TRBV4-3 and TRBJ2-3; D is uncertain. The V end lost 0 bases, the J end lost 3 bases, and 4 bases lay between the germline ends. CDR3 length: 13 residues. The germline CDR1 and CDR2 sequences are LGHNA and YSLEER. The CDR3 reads CASSQDLTDTQYF. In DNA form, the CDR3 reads TGCGCCAGCAGCCAAGACTTGACAGATACGCAGTATTTT.

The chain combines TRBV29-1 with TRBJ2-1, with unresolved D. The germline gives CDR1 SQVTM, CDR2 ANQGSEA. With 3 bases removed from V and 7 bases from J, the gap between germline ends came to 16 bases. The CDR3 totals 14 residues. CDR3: CSVEGKEEGNEQFF. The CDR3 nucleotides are TGCAGCGTTGAGGGGAAGGAAGAAGGGAATGAGCAGTTCTTC.

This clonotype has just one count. In DNA form, the CDR3 reads TGTGCCAGCAGCCCCAGGGACAGCGGCACTGAAGCTTTCTTT. Encoded protein: CASSPRDSGTEAFF. The chain carries TRBV7-9 and TRBJ1-1; 7 bases match TRBD1. CDR1 and CDR2 from the germline V gene are SEHNR and FQNEAQ (reference sequence). The CDR3 extends over 14 amino acids. V trimming: 5 bases; J trimming: 4 bases; junction bases outside the gene matches: 7.

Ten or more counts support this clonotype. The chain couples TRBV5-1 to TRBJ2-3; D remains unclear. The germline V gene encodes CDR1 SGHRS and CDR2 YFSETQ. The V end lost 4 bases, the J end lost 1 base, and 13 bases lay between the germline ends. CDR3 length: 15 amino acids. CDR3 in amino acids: CASSLPGSRTDTQYF. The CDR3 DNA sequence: TGCGCCAGCAGCCTACCCGGGTCCCGCACAGATACGCAGTATTTT.

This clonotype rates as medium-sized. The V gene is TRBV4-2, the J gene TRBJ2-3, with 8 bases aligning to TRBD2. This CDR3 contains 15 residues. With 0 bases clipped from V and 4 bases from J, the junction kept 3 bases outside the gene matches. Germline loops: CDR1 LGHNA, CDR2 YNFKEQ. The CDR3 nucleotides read TGTGCCAGCAGCCAAGATCGGGGGGGCCCAGATACGCAGTATTTT. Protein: CASSQDRGGPDTQYF.

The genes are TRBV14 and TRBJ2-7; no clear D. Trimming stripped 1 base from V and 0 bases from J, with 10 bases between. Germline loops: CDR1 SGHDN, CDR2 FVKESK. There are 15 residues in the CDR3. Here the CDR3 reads CASSQGSATSYEQYV. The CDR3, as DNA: TGTGCCAGCAGCCAAGGGTCGGCAACCTCCTACGAGCAGTACGTC.

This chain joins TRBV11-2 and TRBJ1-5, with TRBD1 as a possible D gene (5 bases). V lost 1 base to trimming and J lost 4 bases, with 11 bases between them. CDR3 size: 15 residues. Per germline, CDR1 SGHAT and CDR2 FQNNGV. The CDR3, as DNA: TGTGCCAGCAGCTTAGGGGGGTTCCCTAATCAGCCCCAGCATTTT. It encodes CASSLGGFPNQPQHF. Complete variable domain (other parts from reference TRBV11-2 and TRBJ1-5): EAGVAQSPRYKIIEKRQSVAFWCNPISGHATLYWYQQILGQGPKLLIQFQNNGVVDDSQLPKDRFSAERLKGVDSTLKIQPAKLEDSAVYLCASSLGGFPNQPQHFGDGTRLSIL.

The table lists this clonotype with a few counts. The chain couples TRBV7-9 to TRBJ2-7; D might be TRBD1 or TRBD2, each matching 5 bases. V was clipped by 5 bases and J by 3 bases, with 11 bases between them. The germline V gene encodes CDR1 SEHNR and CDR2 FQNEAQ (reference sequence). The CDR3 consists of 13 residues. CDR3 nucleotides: TGTGCCAGCAGCCCCCGGGGCGGCTACGAGCAGTACTTC. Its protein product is CASSPRGGYEQYF.

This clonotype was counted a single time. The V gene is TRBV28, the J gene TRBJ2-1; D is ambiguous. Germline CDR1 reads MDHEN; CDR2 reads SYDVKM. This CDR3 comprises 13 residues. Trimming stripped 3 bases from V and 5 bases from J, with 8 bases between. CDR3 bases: TGTGCCAGCAGTTTCCGCCTCAACAATGAGCAGTTCTTC. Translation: CASSFRLNNEQFF.

CDR3: CASSPLPAGDAYNEQFF. CDR3 DNA sequence: TGTGCCAGTAGTCCCCTTCCCGCTGGTGACGCCTACAATGAGCAGTTCTTC. The rearrangement joins TRBV19 to TRBJ2-1; D gene ambiguous. The length of the CDR3 is 17 residues. Germline V gives CDR1 LNHDA, CDR2 SQIVND (reference sequence). The V end was cut by 5 bases, the J end by 2 bases, with 19 bases between.

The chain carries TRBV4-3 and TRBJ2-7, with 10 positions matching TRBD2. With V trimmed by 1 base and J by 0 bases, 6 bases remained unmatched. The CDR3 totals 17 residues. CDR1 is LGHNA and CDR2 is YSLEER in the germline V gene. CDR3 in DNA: TGCGCCAGCAGCCAAGCGGGAGCGGGGGGGCTCTCCTACGAGCAGTACTTC. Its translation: CASSQAGAGGLSYEQYF.

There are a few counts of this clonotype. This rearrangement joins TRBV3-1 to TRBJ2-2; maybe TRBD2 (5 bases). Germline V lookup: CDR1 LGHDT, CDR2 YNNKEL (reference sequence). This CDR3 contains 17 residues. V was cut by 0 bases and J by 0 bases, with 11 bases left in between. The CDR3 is CASSQDWPAANTGELFF. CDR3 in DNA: TGTGCCAGCAGCCAAGACTGGCCAGCGGCGAACACCGGGGAGCTGTTTTTT.

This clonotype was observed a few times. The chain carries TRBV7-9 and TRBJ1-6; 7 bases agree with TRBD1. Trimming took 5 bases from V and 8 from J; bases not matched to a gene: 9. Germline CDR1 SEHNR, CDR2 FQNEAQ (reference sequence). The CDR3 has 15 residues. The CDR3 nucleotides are TGTGCCAGCAGCCCAGTACAGGGGCACTATTCACCCCTCCACTTT. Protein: CASSPVQGHYSPLHF.

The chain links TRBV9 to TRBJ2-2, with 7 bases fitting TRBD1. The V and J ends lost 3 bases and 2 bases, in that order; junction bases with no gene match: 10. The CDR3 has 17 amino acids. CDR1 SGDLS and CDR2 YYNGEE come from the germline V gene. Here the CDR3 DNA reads TGTGCCAGCAGCGGCGGATCCGGGACAGAAAACACCGGGGAGCTGTTTTTT. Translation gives CASSGGSGTENTGELFF.

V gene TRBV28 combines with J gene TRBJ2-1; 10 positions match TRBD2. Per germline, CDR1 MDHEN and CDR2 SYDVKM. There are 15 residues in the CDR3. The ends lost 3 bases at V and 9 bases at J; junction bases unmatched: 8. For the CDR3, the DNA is TGTGCCAGCAGTTTCCGACTAGCGGGCCTCAGTGAGCAGTTCTTC. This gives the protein CASSFRLAGLSEQFF.

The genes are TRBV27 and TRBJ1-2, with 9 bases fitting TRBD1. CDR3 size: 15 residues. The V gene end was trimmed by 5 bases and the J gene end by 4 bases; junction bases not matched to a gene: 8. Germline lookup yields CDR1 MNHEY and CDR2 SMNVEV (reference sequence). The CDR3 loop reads CASSTTGGSRYGYTF. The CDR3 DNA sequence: TGTGCCAGCAGTACGACAGGGGGGTCTCGCTATGGCTACACCTTC.

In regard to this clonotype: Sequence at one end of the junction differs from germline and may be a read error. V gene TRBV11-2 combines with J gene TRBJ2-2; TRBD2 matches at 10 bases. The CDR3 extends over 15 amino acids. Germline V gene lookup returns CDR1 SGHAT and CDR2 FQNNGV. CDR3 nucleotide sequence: TGTGCCAGCAGCTTTGGTACTAGCGGGACCGGGGAGCAGTTTTTT. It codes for CASSFGTSGTGEQFF.

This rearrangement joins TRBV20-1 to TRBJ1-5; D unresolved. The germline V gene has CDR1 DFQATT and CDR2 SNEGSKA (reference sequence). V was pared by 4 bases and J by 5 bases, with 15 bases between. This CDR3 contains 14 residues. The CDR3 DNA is TGCAGTGCTAACCTGGATCGGCCTTATCAGCCCCAGCATTTT. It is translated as CSANLDRPYQPQHF.

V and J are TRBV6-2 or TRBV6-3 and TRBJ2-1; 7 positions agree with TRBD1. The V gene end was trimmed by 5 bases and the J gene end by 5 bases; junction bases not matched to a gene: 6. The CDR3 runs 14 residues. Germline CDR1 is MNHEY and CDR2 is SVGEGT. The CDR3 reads CASSRQGENNEQFF. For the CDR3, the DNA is TGTGCCAGCAGTCGACAGGGAGAGAACAATGAGCAGTTCTTC.

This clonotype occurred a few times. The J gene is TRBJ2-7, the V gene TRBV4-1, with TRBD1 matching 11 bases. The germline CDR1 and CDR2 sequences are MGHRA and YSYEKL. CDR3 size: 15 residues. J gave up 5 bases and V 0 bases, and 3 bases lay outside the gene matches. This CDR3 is CASSQEGQGAHEQYV. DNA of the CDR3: TGCGCCAGCAGCCAAGAAGGACAGGGGGCCCACGAGCAGTACGTC.